This T cell receptor beta chain derives from a study of T cells after somatic rescue of genetic block. V was trimmed by 0 bases and J by 5 bases, leaving 7 bases between them. The germline V gene has CDR1 SGHDT and CDR2 YYEEEE. The CDR3 is 13 residues long. Here immunoSEQ multiplex PCR was the method, and the copy in TCRdb shows in-frame clones only, minus some. Of 110,000 or so clones listed, under 95% are singletons. The sequenced sample was peripheral blood mononuclear cells (PBMCs). The chain has TRBV5-6 and TRBJ2-3; unclear D gene. This clonotype was obtained from a woman in her late teens or twenties. CDR3 nucleotide sequence: TGTGCCAGCAGCTTGGATGGAGTAGATACGCAGTATTTT. Its translation is CASSLDGVDTQYF.